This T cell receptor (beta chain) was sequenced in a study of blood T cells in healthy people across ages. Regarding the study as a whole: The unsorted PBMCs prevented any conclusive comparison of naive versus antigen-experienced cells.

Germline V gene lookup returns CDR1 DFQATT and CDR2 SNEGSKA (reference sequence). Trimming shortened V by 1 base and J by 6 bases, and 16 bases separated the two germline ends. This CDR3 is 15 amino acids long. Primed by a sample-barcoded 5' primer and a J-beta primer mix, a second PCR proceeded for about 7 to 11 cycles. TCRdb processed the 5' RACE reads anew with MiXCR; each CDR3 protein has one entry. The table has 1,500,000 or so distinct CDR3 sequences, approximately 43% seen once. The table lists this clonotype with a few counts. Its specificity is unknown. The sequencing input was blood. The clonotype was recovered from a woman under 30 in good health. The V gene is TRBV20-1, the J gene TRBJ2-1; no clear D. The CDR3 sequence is CSARVPYSHGNEQFF. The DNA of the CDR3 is TGCAGTGCTAGAGTGCCCTACAGTCACGGCAATGAGCAGTTCTTC.